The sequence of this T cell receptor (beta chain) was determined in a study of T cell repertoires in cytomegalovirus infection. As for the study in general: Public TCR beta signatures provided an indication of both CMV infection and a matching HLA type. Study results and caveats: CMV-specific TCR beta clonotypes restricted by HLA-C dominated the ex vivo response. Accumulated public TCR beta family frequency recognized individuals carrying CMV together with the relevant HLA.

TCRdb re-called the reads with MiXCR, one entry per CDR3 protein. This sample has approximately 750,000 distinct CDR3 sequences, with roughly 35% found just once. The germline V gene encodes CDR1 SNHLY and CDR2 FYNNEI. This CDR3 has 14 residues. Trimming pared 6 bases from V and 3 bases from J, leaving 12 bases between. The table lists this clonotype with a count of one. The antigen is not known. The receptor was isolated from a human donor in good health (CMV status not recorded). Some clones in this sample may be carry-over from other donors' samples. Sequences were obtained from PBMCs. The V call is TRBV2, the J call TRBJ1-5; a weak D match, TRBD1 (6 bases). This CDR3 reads CASRAGGPNQPQHF. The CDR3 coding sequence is TGTGCCAGCAGGGCGGGGGGCCCCAATCAGCCCCAGCATTTT. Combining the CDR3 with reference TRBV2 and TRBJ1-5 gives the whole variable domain EPEVTQTPSHQVTQMGQEVILRCVPISNHLYFYWYRQILGQKVEFLVSFYNNEISEKSEIFDDQFSVERPDGSNFTLKIRSTKLEDSAMYFCASRAGGPNQPQHFGDGTRLSIL.